This T cell receptor (beta chain) was recorded in a study of cytomegalovirus exposure and HLA in healthy donors (TCRdb year 2017). Broadly, across the study: An earlier analysis of roughly 500 of the donors reported approximately 290 Gb of sequence data and about 100 million unique TCR beta sequences from about 180 million T cells. Among roughly 370 genotyped donors of the cohort, an average of approximately 230,000 unique TCR beta nucleotide sequences were sequenced per donor, roughly a sixth of them non-productive. The T cell repertoires of 550 to 850 subjects were profiled by immunosequencing and related to cytomegalovirus serostatus. Donor age, sex, ethnicity and CMV serostatus were compiled together with the repertoire data. Approximately 310 gigabases of sequencing data and around 85 million unique TCR sequences made up an early release that covered fewer than 650 HLA-typed donors. The number of donors typed differed by locus, with about 629-630 for A, B, C, DRB1 and DQB1, approximately 500 for DQA1, under 610 for DPA1, and some 440 for DPB1. The study was designed to test whether signatures of past pathogen exposure could be identified by cataloging public T cell receptors. Of the approximately 400 genotyped donors, 81% fell in the genetic ancestry cluster associated with self-reported Caucasian donors. To study patterns of TCR occurrence, a later analysis re-analyzed previously published TCR beta repertoires from around 670 donors and added high-resolution HLA genotyping. Because of strong linkage in the cohort, five DR-DQ haplotypes were treated as single units for association and clustering. Along with the approximately 700-subject first cohort, a separate validation cohort of around 120 different subjects was used. High-throughput TCR immunosequencing, statistical association of individual TCRs with disease status, and machine learning were combined to predict cytomegalovirus infection status. In the later analysis, no new phenotypic data were used to find candidate immune exposures; instead, reliance was placed on TCR beta sequences and their occurrence across donors. HLA typing included class I and class II loci at four-digit resolution. All discovery cohort repertoires had been generated using a single sequencing platform. An earlier analysis of 587 of the donors used high-throughput TCR beta sequencing to judge whether each TCR beta V gene segment behaved as functional or pseudogenic. A later genetic analysis used genome-wide SNP genotypes for 398 of the 666 donors, treating that subset as a discovery cohort.

In total, roughly 670 healthy bone marrow donors made up the cohort. At the time of sampling, all cohort members were nominally healthy, though unrecorded immune exposures were likely present. The donor tested CMV seronegative, placing the donor among the 350 or so seronegative members of the cohort. A peripheral blood sample was provided by each donor, and peripheral blood mononuclear cells were used for TCR beta sequencing. The Qiagen DNeasy Blood Extraction Kit was used to extract genomic DNA from the blood cell samples. The germline V gene encodes CDR1 SEHNR and CDR2 FQNEAQ (reference sequence). V sheds 1 base and J sheds 3 bases, leaving 9 bases between their ends. From the cysteine through the phenylalanine, the CDR3 covers 14 amino acids. Only the CDR3 DNA stays, 42 bases, in frame from base 1. Broader findings and caveats from the paper: An association between a missense DCLRE1C variant and V-gene and J-gene trimming of TCR beta chains was found in a later genetic analysis and replicated in an independent cohort. Linkage disequilibrium might explain the correlated functional status among segregating V segments, but an unknown experimental factor could not be excluded. Broadly in line with IMGT annotations, most TCR beta V segments showed up in productive rearrangements about 87% or about 30% of the time in an earlier analysis of 450 to 750 of the donors. Some IMGT-functional V segments, including TRBV6-2 and TRBV6-3, could not be distinguished by the 87-base-pair reads and were therefore excluded. A later analysis associated 16,951 TCR beta sequences with specific HLA alleles at a false discovery rate of 0.05. Three of the identified cytomegalovirus-associated TCR beta chains were confirmed in vitro to be specific for cytomegalovirus antigens. Most TCR sequences were seen in very few donors, while some public TCRs were found in many individuals. In a later analysis, HLA-associated TCR beta chains showed more clonal expansion and lower generation probabilities than non-associated chains that were equally common. Because some donors lacked HLA typing at each locus, the association tests relied only on the typed subset. The study gave a list of about 160 TCR beta chains associated with cytomegalovirus. A cluster of highly shared sequence variants was judged likely to be a technical artifact of the sequencing pipeline. Assigning TCR associations to individual alleles was difficult when HLA alleles, especially DR and DQ, strongly co-occurred. CMV serostatus was the only immune exposure information available for the cohort. A further reported finding was that TCR beta sequences accurately predicted the HLA-A and HLA-B alleles for most subjects in the first cohort. Only TCR beta chains were sequenced in this cohort, and the absence of alpha or paired-chain data limited detectable features. A later analysis found that most CMV-associated TCR beta chains appeared HLA-restricted, with HLA associations seemingly driven largely by CMV exposure. The classifier was reported to diagnose cytomegalovirus status with high specificity and sensitivity in both the original and validation cohorts. The authors suggested that the approach could potentially be extended to other disease states and immunological phenotypes. Because counts were too low, seventeen rarely observed V segments, including chromosome 9 orphons, were excluded from the earlier analysis of about 500 of the donors. The presence/absence analyses assumed that sequencing depth was roughly uniform across donors, and that assumption may not be true. Several of the top co-occurrence clusters appeared to be linked to parvovirus B19, influenza, CMV and Epstein-Barr virus, according to a later analysis. A later analysis found that TCR association rates varied across HLA loci, with DRB1 alleles showing the most associated TCRs and HLA-C alleles the fewest. According to a later genetic analysis, donors in an Asian-associated ancestry cluster had fewer N-insertions in productive TCRs than the approximately 710-donor mean.

This clone was seen only a few times. The antigen this receptor binds is unknown. Base qualities are not at hand, and no much larger clone is one base apart. Library prep was done by the immunoSEQ multiplex PCR assay. For the multiplex PCR, a mixture combining 60 forward primers for TCR Vbeta segments and 13 reverse primers for TCR Jbeta segments was used. A multiplex PCR assay on genomic DNA amplified the CDR3 region of rearranged TCR beta genes. The Illumina HiSeq System was used to sequence the amplified TCR beta libraries as 87-base-pair reads. Per the authors' processing: Across the 600 to 700 repertoires, a later analysis counted roughly 77 million unique TCR beta chains, roughly 11 million of which were shared by at least two donors. Raw reads were error-corrected and collapsed into unique sequences with a nearest-neighbor algorithm that merged closely related sequences to remove PCR and sequencing errors. To assign V, D and J gene segments, CDR3 sequences were aligned to IMGT reference sequences. For a sequence to be retained, a match of at least six nucleotides to both a V gene segment and a J gene segment was required. Rearrangements were classified as productive when the CDR3 lacked stop codons and remained in frame with V and J, and all other rearrangements were classified as non-productive. Following IMGT convention, CDR3 was defined as the stretch from the second conserved V-encoded cysteine to the conserved J-encoded phenylalanine. The earlier analysis of 587 of the donors excluded any sequence lacking an unambiguous match to a single V gene segment. In an earlier analysis of a few hundred of the donors, a V segment was called functional when productive rearrangements were above 56.7%, and segregating when the standard deviation between donors exceeded 5%. A statistical classification framework was built to diagnose cytomegalovirus status from the catalog of TCR beta chain sequences. V and J gene assignment, in a later analysis, came from comparing TCR nucleotide sequences with IMGT/GENE-DB human TR gene sequences. In a later analysis, CDR3 sequences and most-parsimonious VDJ recombination scenarios were assigned using the TCRdist pipeline. In a later analysis, each TCR beta chain was defined by its CDR3 amino acid sequence together with its V-gene family, and reads lacking a unique V-gene family were excluded. In a later analysis, 550 to 650 highly shared, low-generation-probability nucleotide sequences were removed to address suspected cross-contamination and a sequencing artifact. In a later analysis, a clonal expansion index was calculated for each public chain from normalized within-repertoire ranks of inferred template counts. Generation probabilities in a later analysis came from a VDJ recombination model fitted to out-of-frame rearrangements, and those results were checked against IGoR. In a later analysis, TCR-TCR, TCR-HLA and TCR-CMV co-occurrence was scored with hypergeometric tests, and a repertoire-size bias correction was applied to TCR pairs. False discovery rates were estimated in a later analysis by permuting HLA or CMV assignments 20 times. A later analysis grouped co-occurring TCRs with DBSCAN, adding TCRdist sequence similarity when clustering within HLA-allele-positive subsets. Co-occurrence clustering excluded repertoires with fewer than 30,000 or more than 120,000 public chains, plus five with anomalous nucleotide sharing. Not all clones reach the TCRdb copy of this immuneACCESS table, which keeps in-frame sequences only. Checked studies attribute under half of the gap to unresolved V genes and leave the rest unexplained. V and J calls and clone size are as listed in that table; D and trimming were resolved from the DNA. Recorded for this sample are 63,000 or so clones; approximately 70% of them occurred a single time. Around 5.4% of the sample comes from the top ten.

The chain is encoded by TRBV7-9 joined to TRBJ2-5, with the identity of the D gene unclear. This clonotype was obtained from a man in his fifties in good health and CMV-seronegative. What was sequenced was PBMCs. The encoded CDR3 is CASSLVGSKETQYF. The nucleotide sequence reads as follows: TGTGCCAGCAGCTTAGTGGGCAGCAAAGAGACCCAGTACTTC.